This TCR beta chain was captured by sequencing in a study of T cell responses to AZD1222 COVID-19 vaccine. Findings of the study overall: Reports indicate that nearly half of spike-specific TCRs are directed at unmutated variant regions. Spike was spanned by vaccine-associated CD4 TCRs, with dominance at 160-218 and 743-854. The donor cohort was predominantly white British with a female majority, and clonal diversity may have been underestimated.

Concerning this clone itself: What it recognizes is unknown.

Only in-frame clones appear in the TCRdb table, and some are missing; sequencing was by immunoSEQ multiplex PCR. This sample carries more than 150,000 clones, roughly 94% of them seen once, and the ten largest clones take 1.5% to 2%. CDR1 and CDR2 from the germline V gene are LGHDT and YNNKEL (reference sequence). CDR3 length: 15 amino acids. V lost 3 bases and J lost 12; bases outside the gene matches: 11. Sequencing used peripheral blood, obtained 28 days after the second AZD1222 dose. The V gene is TRBV3-1 (or the pseudogene TRBV3-2), the J gene TRBJ2-2; TRBD1 agrees at 9 bases. The clonotype originates from an adult who received the AZD1222 COVID-19 vaccine. The CDR3 nucleotides read TGTGCCAGCAGCCAGGCGACAGGGGGAGTAGGAAAGCTGTTTTTT. This translates into CASSQATGGVGKLFF.